The 5 T cell receptor beta chains below were found in one sample sequenced in a study of metastatic and nonmetastatic thyroid tumors. None of the patients had undergone any treatment ahead of thyroid surgery. TCRdb re-clonotyped the PCR reads via MiXCR. Of more than 40,000 clones in the sample, under 20% were seen once. Sequencing used blood. These receptors were obtained from a female donor with papillary thyroid cancer or a benign thyroid nodule (not recorded which). Some clones in this sample may be carry-over from other donors' samples.

J is TRBJ2-5 and V is TRBV20-1; possible D gene TRBD2, 5 bases. CDR3 size: 13 residues. In germline, CDR1 is DFQATT, CDR2 SNEGSKA (reference sequence). The CDR3 is CSCTRMTEETQYF. CDR3 sequence (DNA): TGCAGCTGTACTAGGATGACCGAAGAGACCCAGTACTTC.

This clone is medium-sized (0.01 to 0.1%) by share. The gene calls are TRBV12-3 or TRBV12-4 and TRBJ2-2; D might be TRBD1 (5 bases). The V end lost 6 bases, the J end lost 3 bases, and 11 bases lay between the germline ends. This CDR3 is built from 14 residues. The CDR3 here is CASRKTADTGELFF. The CDR3, as DNA: TGTGCCAGCAGGAAGACAGCCGACACCGGGGAGCTGTTTTTT.

Ten or more counts support this clone. The chain couples TRBV30 to TRBJ1-1; D ambiguous. The germline V and J ends were trimmed by 1 base and 8 bases, with 5 bases remaining between them. Germline CDR1 and CDR2: GTSNPN and SVGIG (reference sequence). The CDR3 runs 10 residues. The CDR3 nucleotides read TGTGCCTGGAGTGGAGTCGAAGCTTTCTTT. Amino acid sequence: CAWSGVEAFF. Combining the CDR3 with reference TRBV30 and TRBJ1-1 gives the whole variable domain SQTIHQWPATLVQPVGSPLSLECTVEGTSNPNLYWYRQAAGRGLQLLFYSVGIGQISSEVPQNLSASRPQDRQFILSSKKLLLSDSGFYLCAWSGVEAFFGQGTRLTVV.

The table lists this clone with many counts. This may be a read error, as it is one base from a much larger clone. The chain combines TRBV10-3 with TRBJ2-7; perhaps D is TRBD1 or TRBD2 (5 bases each). V lost 7 bases and J lost 3, with 13 bases in between. Germline values: CDR1 ENHRY, CDR2 SYGVKD. The CDR3 contains 13 residues. The CDR3: CAITRDPFYEQYF. CDR3 sequence (DNA): TGTGCCATCACCCGGGACCCGTTCTACGAGCAGTACTTC.

The sample holds one count of this clone. The CDR3 ends on some other residue instead of the conserved phenylalanine or tryptophan, so this is likely a read error. The chain employs TRBV20-1 and TRBJ2-3; possible D gene TRBD1, 5 bases. CDR1 is DFQATT, CDR2 SNEGSKA, per germline (reference sequence). V was cut by 0 bases and J by 9 bases, with 13 bases left in between. The CDR3 length is 13 residues. The CDR3, as DNA: TGCAGTGCTAGAGATCCGGCATCAGGGACGCAGTATTCT. Encoded protein: CSARDPASGTQYS.